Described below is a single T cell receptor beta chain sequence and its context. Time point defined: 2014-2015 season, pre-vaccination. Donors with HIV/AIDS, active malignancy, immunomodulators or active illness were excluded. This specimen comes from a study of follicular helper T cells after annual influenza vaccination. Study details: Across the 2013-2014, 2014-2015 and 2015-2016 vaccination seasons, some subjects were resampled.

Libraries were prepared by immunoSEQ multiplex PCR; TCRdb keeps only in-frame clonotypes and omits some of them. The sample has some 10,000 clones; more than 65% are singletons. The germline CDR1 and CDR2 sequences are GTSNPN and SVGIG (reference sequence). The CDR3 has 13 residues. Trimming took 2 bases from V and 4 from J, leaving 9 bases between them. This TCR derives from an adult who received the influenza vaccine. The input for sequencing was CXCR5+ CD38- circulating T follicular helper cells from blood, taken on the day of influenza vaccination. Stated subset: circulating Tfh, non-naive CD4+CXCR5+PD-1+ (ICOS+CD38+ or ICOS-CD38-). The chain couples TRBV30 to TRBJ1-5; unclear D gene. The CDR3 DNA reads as TGTGCCTGGAGTAAACGGTCAAATCAGCCCCAGCATTTT. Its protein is CAWSKRSNQPQHF. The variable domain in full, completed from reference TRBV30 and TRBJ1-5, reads SQTIHQWPATLVQPVGSPLSLECTVEGTSNPNLYWYRQAAGRGLQLLFYSVGIGQISSEVPQNLSASRPQDRQFILSSKKLLLSDSGFYLCAWSKRSNQPQHFGDGTRLSIL.